A single sample gave rise to the 29 T cell receptor beta chains below, sequenced in a study of blood T cell repertoires in COVID-19. Assay: immunoSEQ multiplex PCR; the TCRdb copy retains only in-frame clones and omits some. The data contain approximately 140,000 clones, 84% of them singletons. Sequences were obtained from PBMCs or T cells enriched from blood (not recorded which). These receptors all stem from a woman aged 45-65 years with acute COVID-19.

This chain connects TRBV20-1 to TRBJ2-2; 10 bases are a match to TRBD1. Germline CDR1 is DFQATT and CDR2 is SNEGSKA (reference sequence). The CDR3 runs to 14 residues. With 3 bases clipped from V and 9 bases from J, the junction kept 7 bases outside the gene matches. The CDR3 nucleotides are TGCAGTGCTAGTGACAGGGGGCGAGGGAGGGAGCTGTTTTTT. Amino acids: CSASDRGRGRELFF.

The V call is TRBV30, the J call TRBJ2-7; 8 bases align to TRBD2. J gave up 3 bases and V 3 bases, and 7 bases lay outside the gene matches. Per the germline V gene, CDR1 is GTSNPN and CDR2 is SVGIG (reference sequence). The CDR3 is 14 amino acids. This CDR3 is CAWSREGHGYEQYF. In DNA form, the CDR3 reads TGTGCCTGGAGCCGGGAGGGGCACGGCTACGAGCAGTACTTC.

The rearrangement joins TRBV18 to TRBJ1-1, with D perhaps TRBD1 (5 bases). Trimming took off 4 bases at V and 2 bases at J, with 20 bases between the two ends. This CDR3 is 17 amino acids long. CDR1 and CDR2 from the germline V gene are KGHSH and LQKENI. The CDR3 reads CASSLRAPGDGNTEAFF. The CDR3 region has the DNA TGTGCCAGCTCACTCCGGGCCCCGGGGGACGGAAACACTGAAGCTTTCTTT.

This chain uses TRBV5-5 with TRBJ2-7, with 7 bases fitting TRBD2. V was clipped by 0 bases and J by 1 base; unmatched bases: 7. The germline V gene encodes CDR1 SGHKS and CDR2 YYEKEE (reference sequence). The CDR3 is 16 residues long. CDR3 nucleotides: TGTGCCAGCAGCTTGGGAGGTGGGGGACTATCCTACGAGCAGTACTTC. It specifies CASSLGGGGLSYEQYF.

The chain carries TRBV5-1 and TRBJ2-1; possible D gene TRBD1, 5 bases. V was shortened by 4 bases and J by 2 bases, with 7 bases between the two germline ends. CDR3 size: 13 residues. Germline V gene lookup returns CDR1 SGHRS and CDR2 YFSETQ. The CDR3 bases are TGCGCCAGCAGCAGGGGAACCTACAATGAGCAGTTCTTC. Translating gives CASSRGTYNEQFF. The variable domain in full, completed from reference TRBV5-1 and TRBJ2-1, reads KAGVTQTPRYLIKTRGQQVTLSCSPISGHRSVSWYQQTPGQGLQFLFEYFSETQRNKGNFPGRFSGRQFSNSRSEMNVSTLELGDSALYLCASSRGTYNEQFFGPGTRLTVL.

The chain links TRBV3-1 (or the pseudogene TRBV3-2) to TRBJ1-1, with 8 bases that match TRBD1. This CDR3 is built from 14 residues. Germline CDR1 and CDR2: LGHDT and YNNKEL (reference sequence). The V gene end was trimmed by 5 bases and the J gene end by 1 base; junction bases not matched to a gene: 3. For the CDR3, the DNA is TGTGCCAGCAGCTTTGGACAGGGGAACACTGAAGCTTTCTTT. Translated: CASSFGQGNTEAFF.

The chain is built from TRBV7-9 and TRBJ1-2; D is ambiguous. There are 15 residues in the CDR3. Germline-derived CDR1 and CDR2 are SEHNR and FQNEAQ (reference sequence). V was cut by 0 bases and J by 4 bases, with 12 bases left in between. In DNA form, the CDR3 reads TGTGCCAGCAGCTTAGCAGGAGGCAGCGTCTATGGCTACACCTTC. Translated, it gives CASSLAGGSVYGYTF.

The rearrangement links TRBV12-3 or TRBV12-4 to TRBJ2-1; maybe TRBD1 (6 bases). The CDR3 contains 13 residues. Trimming shortened V by 3 bases and J by 5 bases, and 8 bases separated the two germline ends. For the CDR3, the DNA is TGTGCCAGCAGTTTTGGGGGCCACAATGAGCAGTTCTTC. Its translation: CASSFGGHNEQFF.

The chain combines TRBV11-1 with TRBJ1-2; D is unresolved. The CDR3 is 13 amino acids. Germline V gene sequence: CDR1 SGHAT, CDR2 FQDESV (reference sequence). V was clipped by 5 bases and J by 8 bases, with 15 bases between them. CDR3 sequence (DNA): TGTGCCAGCAGCCCCCGTTGGGCCTGGGGCTACACCTTC. This translates into CASSPRWAWGYTF.

The chain uses TRBV2 and TRBJ1-2; TRBD1 agrees at 7 bases. The V gene end was trimmed by 6 bases and the J gene end by 1 base; junction bases not matched to a gene: 5. The germline V gene encodes CDR1 SNHLY and CDR2 FYNNEI. The CDR3 runs 14 residues. The CDR3 sequence: CASRERQGNYGYTF. The CDR3 region has the DNA TGTGCCAGCAGGGAAAGACAGGGTAACTATGGCTACACCTTC.

The chain links TRBV5-3 to TRBJ1-1, with D maybe TRBD1 (5 bases). TRBV5-3 is assigned to the ORF class and has an uncertain function. CDR3 size: 14 residues. The V gene lost 4 bases and the J gene lost 3 bases, with 13 bases spanning the gap. The CDR3 reads CARSGRREYTEAFF. The CDR3 nucleotides are TGTGCCAGAAGCGGACGCAGGGAATACACTGAAGCTTTCTTT.

The CDR3 DNA follows: TGTGCCTGGAAGCGTGACTCGAACACTGAAGCTTTCTTT. Protein product: CAWKRDSNTEAFF. The chain carries TRBV30 and TRBJ1-1, with unresolved D. The germline V gene encodes CDR1 GTSNPN and CDR2 SVGIG (reference sequence). V was shortened by 4 bases and J by 1 base, with 10 bases between the two germline ends. This CDR3 region has 13 residues.

V and J are TRBV27 and TRBJ2-7, with 10 bases that match TRBD2. The V segment lost 6 bases and the J segment 3 bases; nucleotides outside the gene matches: 8. The CDR3 covers 15 residues. CDR1 is MNHEY, CDR2 SMNVEV, per germline (reference sequence). The CDR3 loop is CASRTAGGGVYEQYF. The CDR3 DNA reads as TGTGCCAGCAGAACAGCGGGAGGGGGGGTCTACGAGCAGTACTTC.

The chain recombines TRBV30 with TRBJ1-1; D perhaps matches TRBD1 (6 bases). The CDR3 sequence is 13 residues long. The germline V and J ends were trimmed by 5 bases and 4 bases, with 14 bases remaining between them. Germline V gives CDR1 GTSNPN, CDR2 SVGIG (reference sequence). CDR3 coding DNA: TGTGCCTGGTACAGGGAGGGTAGCACTGAAGCTTTCTTT. It yields the protein CAWYREGSTEAFF.

There are a few counts of this clone. This chain connects TRBV27 to TRBJ1-1; D is perhaps TRBD1 (5 bases). The CDR3 contains 15 residues. V was shortened by 4 bases and J by 4 bases, with 16 bases between the two germline ends. The V gene's germline CDR1 is MNHEY and CDR2 SMNVEV (reference sequence). For the CDR3, the DNA is TGTGCCAGCAGTTCAATGCAGGGCGGGAGCACTGAAGCTTTCTTT. The encoded protein is CASSSMQGGSTEAFF.

The CDR3 region is CASSSRGDYNEQFF. CDR3 in DNA: TGTGCCAGCAGCTCCCGCGGGGACTACAATGAGCAGTTCTTC. The chain combines TRBV7-8 with TRBJ2-1, with D possibly being TRBD2 (6 bases). This CDR3 region has 14 residues. The germline CDR1 and CDR2 sequences are SGHVS and FQNEAQ. V was trimmed by 4 bases and J by 3 bases, leaving 10 bases between them. The full variable domain, completed using reference TRBV7-8 and TRBJ2-1, is GAGVSQSPRYKVAKRGQDVALRCDPISGHVSLFWYQQALGQGPEFLTYFQNEAQLDKSGLPSDRFFAERPEGSVSTLKIQRTQQEDSAVYLCASSSRGDYNEQFFGPGTRLTVL.

This chain's CDR3 is CASSYSTGGELHGYTF. The CDR3 region has the DNA TGTGCCAGCAGTTACTCGACAGGGGGCGAGCTCCATGGCTACACCTTC. The chain links TRBV6-5 to TRBJ1-2, with TRBD1 matching over 10 bases. CDR3 length equals 16 residues. The ends lost 0 bases at V and 6 bases at J; junction bases unmatched: 7. Germline CDR1 reads MNHEY; CDR2 reads SVGAGI.

J is TRBJ1-5 and V is TRBV19; D is uncertain. V was shortened by 4 bases and J by 4 bases, with 8 bases between the two germline ends. Germline lookup yields CDR1 LNHDA and CDR2 SQIVND (reference sequence). The CDR3 totals 13 residues. This CDR3 is CASSTQVNQPQHF. The CDR3 nucleotides are TGTGCCAGTAGTACGCAGGTAAATCAGCCCCAGCATTTT.

V usage is TRBV4-1 and J usage is TRBJ1-5; 7 bases agree with TRBD1. Trimming took 0 bases from V and 2 from J; bases not matched to a gene: 7. CDR1 and CDR2 (germline): MGHRA, YSYEKL. The CDR3 has 17 amino acids. The CDR3 sequence is CASSQDRTGTRNQPQHF. The CDR3 bases are TGCGCCAGCAGCCAAGATAGGACAGGCACACGCAATCAGCCCCAGCATTTT.

The chain uses TRBV6-5 and TRBJ1-6; TRBD1 aligns across 8 bases. The J segment lost 7 bases and the V segment lost 6 bases, leaving 2 bases of the junction unmatched. Germline CDR1 MNHEY, CDR2 SVGAGI. The CDR3 runs 13 residues. For the CDR3, the DNA is TGTGCCAGCAGGGACAGGGCAAATTCACCCCTCCACTTT. It translates to CASRDRANSPLHF.

J is TRBJ2-7 and V is TRBV27; TRBD1 matches 8 bases. Germline V lookup: CDR1 MNHEY, CDR2 SMNVEV (reference sequence). Losses at the gene ends were 6 bases for V and 3 bases for J; bases not matched to a gene: 10. The CDR3 loop spans 15 amino acids. CDR3 in amino acids: CASSRPGQGRYEQYF. The CDR3 nucleotides read TGTGCCAGCAGCCGACCCGGACAGGGACGCTACGAGCAGTACTTC.

This sequence joins TRBV9 and TRBJ1-2, with D tentatively TRBD1 (5 bases). This CDR3 has 15 amino acids. Germline V lookup: CDR1 SGDLS, CDR2 YYNGEE. V shed 0 bases and J shed 5 bases, with 14 bases lying between them. CDR3 sequence: CASSVAPGGTYGYTF. The CDR3 nucleotides are TGTGCCAGCAGCGTAGCCCCGGGGGGGACTTATGGCTACACCTTC.

J is TRBJ2-3 and V is TRBV3-1 (or the pseudogene TRBV3-2), with TRBD2 as a possible D gene (5 bases). This CDR3 is built from 15 residues. Trimming left V 2 bases short and J 1 base short, with 10 bases between. Germline V gives CDR1 LGHDT, CDR2 YNNKEL (reference sequence). In DNA, the CDR3 is TGTGCCAGCAGCCAAACAGCGGAGCGCACAGATACGCAGTATTTT. Translation: CASSQTAERTDTQYF.

The J gene is TRBJ1-5, the V gene TRBV28; possible D gene TRBD1, 5 bases. The V and J ends lost 2 bases and 0 bases respectively, with 8 bases between them. The length of the CDR3 is 15 residues. Germline V lookup: CDR1 MDHEN, CDR2 SYDVKM. The CDR3 coding sequence is TGTGCCAGCAGTTTAGCGGGGGATAGCAATCAGCCCCAGCATTTT. It codes for CASSLAGDSNQPQHF.

CDR3 loop: CASSLSVRASYEQYF. CDR3 DNA sequence: TGTGCCAGCAGTTTATCGGTGAGGGCCTCCTACGAGCAGTACTTC. The V and J genes are TRBV27 and TRBJ2-7; tentative D call: TRBD2 (5 bases). The CDR3 spans 15 residues. Germline lookup yields CDR1 MNHEY and CDR2 SMNVEV (reference sequence). V lost 0 bases to trimming and J lost 0 bases, with 9 bases between them.

The chain employs TRBV3-1 (or the pseudogene TRBV3-2) and TRBJ1-2; the match to TRBD1 covers 10 bases. V lost 4 bases, J lost 4 bases, and 6 bases stayed unmatched. Germline V gives CDR1 LGHDT, CDR2 YNNKEL (reference sequence). The CDR3 has 15 residues. CDR3 amino acids: CASSPTGTGVYGYTF. CDR3 DNA sequence: TGTGCCAGCAGCCCCACTGGGACAGGGGTCTATGGCTACACCTTC.

The gene calls are TRBV30 and TRBJ1-1; no clear D gene. The CDR3 extends over 14 amino acids. Germline CDR1 reads GTSNPN; CDR2 reads SVGIG (reference sequence). Trimming took off 2 bases at V and 3 bases at J, with 13 bases between the two ends. The CDR3 sequence is CAWSWISRDTEAFF. CDR3 nucleotide sequence: TGTGCCTGGAGTTGGATCTCGAGGGACACTGAAGCTTTCTTT.

The chain uses TRBV15 and TRBJ1-5; 9 bases line up with TRBD1. Germline CDR1 and CDR2: LNHNV and YYDKDF (reference sequence). The CDR3 runs to 16 residues. V was clipped by 6 bases and J by 0 bases; unmatched bases: 6. CDR3 nucleotide sequence: TGTGCCACCAGACCGGGACAGGGAACTAGCAATCAGCCCCAGCATTTT. It codes for CATRPGQGTSNQPQHF.

V and J are TRBV11-2 and TRBJ2-2, with 11 positions matching TRBD1. The CDR3 covers 18 residues. CDR1 and CDR2 (germline): SGHAT, FQNNGV. V gave up 1 base and J gave up 1 base; unmatched junction bases: 5. In nucleotides, the CDR3 is TGTGCCAGCAGCTTAGGGACAGGGGGCTCCAAGAACACCGGGGAGCTGTTTTTT. It is translated as CASSLGTGGSKNTGELFF.